This T cell receptor beta chain was recovered during a study of PD-1 blockade in mismatch repair-deficient tumors. Study in general: Enrolled about 2013-2017, patients had progressing, pretreated mismatch repair-deficient cancers of around twelve types.

Turning to this clone: Antigen unknown.

All patients were mismatch repair deficient, assessed by either PCR or immunohistochemistry. The TCR-sequenced patients were a few responders to pembrolizumab. Trimming left V 1 base short and J 2 bases short, with 8 bases between. Per germline, CDR1 MGHRA and CDR2 YSYEKL. This CDR3 is 14 amino acids long. Whole-study results and caveats: Tumor-resident clones, often absent from pretreatment blood, expanded after pembrolizumab and then contracted.

Libraries were prepared by immunoSEQ multiplex PCR; TCRdb keeps only in-frame clonotypes and omits some of them. Among 65,000 to 80,000 clones listed, 78% were seen once. The gene calls are TRBV4-1 and TRBJ1-1; D is undetermined. The sequencing used peripheral blood, collected 2 weeks after starting pembrolizumab. The clonotype comes from an adult with mismatch repair-deficient cancer. The CDR3 is CASSQGTTNTEAFF. The CDR3 DNA reads as TGCGCCAGCAGCCAAGGCACAACCAACACTGAAGCTTTCTTT.